Described below is a single T cell receptor beta chain sequence and its context. Its antigen is unidentified. Naive CD8 isolation took CD45RO-negative cells positively selected for CCR7 and excluded terminally differentiated effector memory CD45RA+ cells. All participating donors were Caucasian adults from Nashville, Tennessee. These data belong to a study of shared clonotypes between healthy human individuals. Study-level results: On the whole, naive subsets had larger estimated richness than memory subsets had.

V lost 0 bases and J 4 bases, leaving 8 bases between the germline ends. Germline V gene data show CDR1 as SGHNT and CDR2 as YYREEE (reference sequence). CDR3 length equals 14 residues. Several immunoSEQ plates held equal portions of the genomic DNA taken from each subset. Clones were read by immunoSEQ multiplex PCR, and TCRdb kept only the in-frame ones, dropping some. The table shows approximately 840,000 clones, with about 96% occurring only once. The chain employs TRBV5-4 and TRBJ2-1; D remains unclear. The sequence came from a man younger than 45 in good health. Sequenced input: naive CD8+ T cells sorted from blood. CDR3 nucleotide sequence: TGTGCCAGCAGCTTGGATCTAGATTACAATGAGCAGTTCTTC. This gives the protein CASSLDLDYNEQFF.